The text below deals with one T cell receptor (beta chain). Its antigen is still unknown. Germline V gene data show CDR1 as SGHRS and CDR2 as YFSETQ. The CDR3 has 11 amino acids. Researchers reported that TCR beta cDNA libraries carried unique molecular identifiers. There were about 1 to 10 million T cells, and 450,000 to 550,000 cDNA molecules came from them. TCRdb re-analysed the PCR reads in MiXCR, keeping a single row per CDR3 protein. This sample has hundreds of thousands of distinct CDR3 sequences, with 30% to 45% found just once. This entry is derived from a study of post-analysis software for immune sequencing data. Study-level findings and limits: Controls had significantly higher normalized Chao1 diversity than multiple sclerosis patients. About 5 TRBV segments, including TRBV5-6, TRBV5-1 and TRBV20-1, were more frequent in patients than controls.

The sample consisted of blood. The V gene is TRBV5-1, the J gene TRBJ2-7; D unclear. Gene TRBJ2-5 matches the end of the DNA better, so the J call may be wrong. This TCR derives from a girl aged 10 to 17 with multiple sclerosis. CDR3 in DNA: TGCGCCAGCATGCTTGAAGAGACCCAGTACTTC. It encodes CASMLEETQYF.